This T cell receptor (beta chain) appears in the sequencing data of a study of graft-versus-host responses after intestinal transplantation. Germline V gene sequence: CDR1 SGDLS, CDR2 YYNGEE. CDR3 length: 17 amino acids. V dropped 4 bases and J dropped 6 bases, with 23 bases sitting between them. Regarding this clone: The target antigen is unknown.

TCRdb keeps only in-frame clones here, not all; method: immunoSEQ multiplex PCR. The sample lists over 40,000 clones, approximately 96% occurring once. The sequencing here drew on unstimulated CD8+ T cells sorted from spleen or lymph node cells, taken before transplant. The chain carries TRBV9 and TRBJ2-1; D gene ambiguous. The origin of this receptor is a human donor who was the organ donor for an intestinal transplant. The CDR3 spells CASSLSSWTQSVNEQFF. The DNA for the CDR3 is TGTGCCAGCAGCTTGAGCTCGTGGACCCAATCTGTCAATGAGCAGTTCTTC.